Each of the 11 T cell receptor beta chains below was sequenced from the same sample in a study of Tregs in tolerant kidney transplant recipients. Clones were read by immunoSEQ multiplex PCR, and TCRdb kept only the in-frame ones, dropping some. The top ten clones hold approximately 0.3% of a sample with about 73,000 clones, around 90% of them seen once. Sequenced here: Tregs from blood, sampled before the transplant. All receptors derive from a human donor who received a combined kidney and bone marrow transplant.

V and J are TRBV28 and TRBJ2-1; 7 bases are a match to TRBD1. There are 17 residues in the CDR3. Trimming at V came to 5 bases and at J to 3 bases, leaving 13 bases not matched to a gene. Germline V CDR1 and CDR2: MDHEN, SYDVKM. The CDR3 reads CASSLPLGAGGYNEQFF. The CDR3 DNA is TGTGCCAGCAGTCTTCCCCTGGGGGCAGGGGGCTACAATGAGCAGTTCTTC.

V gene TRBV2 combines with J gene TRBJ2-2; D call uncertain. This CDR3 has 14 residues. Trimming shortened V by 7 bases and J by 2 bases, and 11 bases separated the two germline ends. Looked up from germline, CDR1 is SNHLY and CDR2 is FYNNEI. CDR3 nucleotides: TGTGCCAGCAAAAGGTCCGACAACACCGGGGAGCTGTTTTTT. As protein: CASKRSDNTGELFF. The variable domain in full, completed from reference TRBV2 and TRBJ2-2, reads EPEVTQTPSHQVTQMGQEVILRCVPISNHLYFYWYRQILGQKVEFLVSFYNNEISEKSEIFDDQFSVERPDGSNFTLKIRSTKLEDSAMYFCASKRSDNTGELFFGEGSRLTVL.

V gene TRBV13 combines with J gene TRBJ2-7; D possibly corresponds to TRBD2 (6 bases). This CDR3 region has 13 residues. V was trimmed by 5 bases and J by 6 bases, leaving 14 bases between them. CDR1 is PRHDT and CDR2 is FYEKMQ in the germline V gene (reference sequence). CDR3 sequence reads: CASSQQRASEQYF. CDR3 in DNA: TGTGCCAGCAGCCAACAGCGGGCCTCCGAGCAGTACTTC.

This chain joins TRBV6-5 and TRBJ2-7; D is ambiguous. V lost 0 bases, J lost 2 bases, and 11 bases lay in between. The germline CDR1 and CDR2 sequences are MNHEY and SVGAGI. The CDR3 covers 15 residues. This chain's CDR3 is CASSYSRQGTYEQYF. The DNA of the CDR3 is TGTGCCAGCAGTTACTCCCGCCAAGGAACCTACGAGCAGTACTTC.

CDR3 in amino acids: CASSYLPDRTQNIQYF. The CDR3 region has the DNA TGTGCCAGCAGTTACCTTCCGGACCGCACCCAAAACATTCAGTACTTC. V gene TRBV6-6 combines with J gene TRBJ2-4; D gene unclear. The CDR3 is 16 amino acids. The V gene's germline CDR1 is MNHNY and CDR2 SVGAGI (reference sequence). Deletions cut 2 bases from V and 5 bases from J, with 16 bases between.

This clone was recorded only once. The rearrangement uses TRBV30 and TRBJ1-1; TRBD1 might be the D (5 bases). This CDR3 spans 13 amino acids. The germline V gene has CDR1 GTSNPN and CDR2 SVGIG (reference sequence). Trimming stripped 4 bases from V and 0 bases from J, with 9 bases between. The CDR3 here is CAWMGGMNTEAFF. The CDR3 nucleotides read TGTGCCTGGATGGGGGGAATGAACACTGAAGCTTTCTTT.

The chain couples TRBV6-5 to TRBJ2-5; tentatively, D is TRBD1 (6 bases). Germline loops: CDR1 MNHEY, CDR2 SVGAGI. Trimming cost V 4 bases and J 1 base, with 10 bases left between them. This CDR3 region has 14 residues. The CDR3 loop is CASSSQGTQETQYF. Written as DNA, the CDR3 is TGTGCCAGCAGTTCCCAGGGGACCCAAGAGACCCAGTACTTC.

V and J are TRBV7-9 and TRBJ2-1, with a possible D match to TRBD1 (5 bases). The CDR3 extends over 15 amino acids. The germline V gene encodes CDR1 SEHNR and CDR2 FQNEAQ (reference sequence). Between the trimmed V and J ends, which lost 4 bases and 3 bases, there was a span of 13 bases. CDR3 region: CASSSRDSDYNEQFF. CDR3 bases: TGTGCCAGCAGCTCCCGAGACAGCGACTACAATGAGCAGTTCTTC.

The CDR3 nucleotides read TGCGCCAGCTCCGAGGGGACAACAGGGGGCAATCAGCCCCAGCATTTT. Protein: CASSEGTTGGNQPQHF. This chain links TRBV5-1 with TRBJ1-5; 7 bases map to TRBD1. The trim removed 7 bases at V and 2 bases at J, leaving 12 bases unmatched. This CDR3 has 16 amino acids. Germline V gene sequence: CDR1 SGHRS, CDR2 YFSETQ. Complete variable domain (other parts from reference TRBV5-1 and TRBJ1-5): KAGVTQTPRYLIKTRGQQVTLSCSPISGHRSVSWYQQTPGQGLQFLFEYFSETQRNKGNFPGRFSGRQFSNSRSEMNVSTLELGDSALYLCASSEGTTGGNQPQHFGDGTRLSIL.

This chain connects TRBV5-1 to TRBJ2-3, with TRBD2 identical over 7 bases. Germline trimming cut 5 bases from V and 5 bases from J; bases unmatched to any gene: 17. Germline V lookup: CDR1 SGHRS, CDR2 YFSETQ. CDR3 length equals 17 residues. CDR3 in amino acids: CASRVTSSGKGGDTQYF. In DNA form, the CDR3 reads TGCGCCAGCAGAGTGACCTCTAGCGGCAAGGGAGGAGATACGCAGTATTTT. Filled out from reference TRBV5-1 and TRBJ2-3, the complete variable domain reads KAGVTQTPRYLIKTRGQQVTLSCSPISGHRSVSWYQQTPGQGLQFLFEYFSETQRNKGNFPGRFSGRQFSNSRSEMNVSTLELGDSALYLCASRVTSSGKGGDTQYFGPGTRLTVL.

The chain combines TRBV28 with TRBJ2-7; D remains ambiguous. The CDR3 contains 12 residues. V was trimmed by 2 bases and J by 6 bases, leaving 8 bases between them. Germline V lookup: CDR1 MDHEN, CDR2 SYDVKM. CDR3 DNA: TGTGCCAGCAGTTTAAGTAAGAGCGAGCAGTACTTC. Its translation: CASSLSKSEQYF. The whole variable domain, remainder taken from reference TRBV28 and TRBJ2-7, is DVKVTQSSRYLVKRTGEKVFLECVQDMDHENMFWYRQDPGLGLRLIYFSYDVKMKEKGDIPEGYSVSREKKERFSLILESASTNQTSMYLCASSLSKSEQYFGPGTRLTVT.